What follows is one T cell receptor (beta chain) and its context. Its antigen is undetermined. The sample belongs to a study of blood T cells in healthy people across ages. Study-level information: Capture via template switching afforded approximately one barcoded beta molecule per two T cells. General observations from the study: Strong correlation was found linking TCR beta diversity to naive T cell percentage. A roughly linear fall in TCR beta diversity per million T cells was seen with increasing age.

Each donor was a healthy Caucasian individual from Russia, aged about 6 to 100. Alongside a J-beta primer mix, a sample-barcoded 5' primer served in a second PCR lasting roughly 7 to 12 cycles. One entry per CDR3 protein, called by TCRdb with MiXCR from the 5' RACE reads. The data contain 1.2 million to 1.5 million distinct CDR3 sequences, around 42% of them seen just once; the ten biggest clones take up under 8%. CDR3 length: 13 residues. Trimming removed 5 bases at V and 3 bases at J, with 7 bases between. Source material: blood. The V call is TRBV12-3 or TRBV12-4, the J call TRBJ1-4, with no clear D. The source of this sequence is a woman aged 18-29 years in good health. The DNA for the CDR3 is TGTGCCAGCAGTGTCTACGCTAATGAAAAACTGTTTTTT. Amino acid sequence: CASSVYANEKLFF.